This T cell receptor (beta chain) came from a study of T cell repertoires in cytomegalovirus infection. For the study at large: Well-studied HLA-B-restricted CMV epitopes were used in the study alongside recently identified HLA-C-restricted ones.

The V end lost 3 bases, the J end lost 4 bases, and 9 bases lay between the germline ends. Germline V gene lookup returns CDR1 LNHDA and CDR2 SQIVND (reference sequence). This CDR3 is 13 amino acids long. This clonotype was detected ten times or more. The antigen remains unidentified. TCRdb recomputed calls from the reads with MiXCR, one row per CDR3 protein. The sample has approximately 340,000 distinct CDR3 sequences, roughly 28% seen once. V gene TRBV19 combines with J gene TRBJ2-5; no clear D. The receptor's source is a human donor in good health (CMV status not recorded). Some clones in this sample may be carry-over from other donors' samples. Sequenced material: cultured PBMCs, taken from culture after CMV antigen stimulation. The CDR3 spells CASSMTSRETQYF. The CDR3 DNA is TGTGCCAGTAGTATGACGAGCCGAGAGACCCAGTACTTC.